In its sample, the clone carrying this T cell receptor beta chain was seen a few times. Its antigen is not identified. The CDR3 is made up of 11 amino acids. V gave up 6 bases and J gave up 0 bases, with 5 bases separating them. Germline CDR1 is GTSNPN and CDR2 is SVGIG (reference sequence). This entry comes from a study of human T cells and chemical hapten exposure. Findings and limits, study-wide: There was no change with DPC sensitization in TCRs above 1 in 1000 frequency.

Time point here: healthy volunteer bleed at 6 weeks. RNA extraction used unfractionated whole blood as the source of total RNA. It was the library that attached unique molecular identifiers to individual cDNA molecules. Per the original methods: 96,000 or so TCRs per sample was the median, with a range of roughly 20,000 to 700,000. TCRdb called the RACE reads again in MiXCR, with one record for every CDR3 protein. Here the V and J calls rest on TCRdb's processing, not on the authors' analysis. Seen here are about 77,000 distinct CDR3 sequences, 8.6% observed once, and the top ten hold 1.7%. Sequenced material: whole blood. The V and J genes are TRBV30 and TRBJ1-1, with D hard to call. This sequence was found in a female donor in good health. Some clones in this sample may be carry-over from other donors' samples. The CDR3 DNA sequence: TGTGCCTGTAAGTTGAACACTGAAGCTTTCTTT. Its translation: CACKLNTEAFF.